This entry lists 22 T cell receptor beta chains sequenced from one sample in a study of vaccination and CD4 T cells after COVID-19. With the Oncomine TCR Beta short-read assay, DNA from cultured CD4+ T cells was sequenced. TCRdb reprocessed the PCR reads with MiXCR, giving one entry per CDR3 protein. The repertoire holds under 20,000 distinct CDR3 sequences, with around three fifths as singletons. For these TCRs, the target antigens are not known. The sample's treatment: roughly 10-day PBMC culture with coronavirus spike peptide pools or control peptides (ViraFEST assay). Sequenced material: CD4+ T cells from blood, cultured in vitro. All receptors come from a human donor who had recovered from COVID-19.

This clonotype occurred a few times. This chain links TRBV19 with TRBJ1-5; 8 bases align to TRBD1. Per germline, CDR1 LNHDA and CDR2 SQIVND (reference sequence). The CDR3 extends over 15 amino acids. With V trimmed by 6 bases and J by 7 bases, 11 bases remained unmatched. CDR3 loop: CASRTSGQGGQPQHF. The CDR3 DNA sequence: TGTGCCAGTAGGACCTCAGGACAGGGCGGCCAGCCCCAGCATTTT.

This clonotype showed up just a few times. This CDR3 reads CASSSRQNTGELFF. CDR3 bases: TGCGCCAGCTCTTCGAGGCAAAACACCGGGGAGCTGTTTTTT. V usage is TRBV10-1 and J usage is TRBJ2-2; D gene uncertain. V dropped 8 bases and J dropped 2 bases, with 12 bases sitting between them. The germline gives CDR1 WNHNN, CDR2 SYGVQD (reference sequence). The length of the CDR3 is 14 residues.

This chain uses TRBV5-5 with TRBJ1-5; no reliable D call. V lost 0 bases to trimming and J lost 5 bases, with 12 bases between them. The CDR3 contains 15 residues. Germline assignment: CDR1 SGHKS and CDR2 YYEKEE (reference sequence). CDR3 loop: CASSLGGPGDQPQHF. In DNA form, the CDR3 reads TGTGCCAGCAGCTTGGGCGGCCCCGGGGATCAGCCCCAGCATTTT.

The chain carries TRBV15 and TRBJ1-2; possible D gene TRBD1, 6 bases. V shed 1 base and J shed 6 bases, with 18 bases lying between them. This CDR3 contains 16 residues. Germline V gene data show CDR1 as LNHNV and CDR2 as YYDKDF (reference sequence). CDR3: CATSRGPGGPPHGYTF. As DNA, the CDR3 is TGTGCCACCAGCAGAGGTCCGGGGGGCCCCCCCCATGGCTACACCTTC.

In this sample, this clonotype turned up a few times. The rearrangement uses TRBV25-1 and TRBJ1-1, with 7 bases identical to TRBD1. The CDR3 sequence is 13 residues long. Trimming at V came to 7 bases and at J to 1 base, leaving 3 bases not matched to a gene. CDR1 is MGHDK, CDR2 SYGVNS, per germline. CDR3 nucleotide sequence: TGTGCCAGCATCAGGGGGGGGAACACTGAAGCTTTCTTT. Its protein is CASIRGGNTEAFF.

This chain joins TRBV24-1 and TRBJ2-5, with D possibly being TRBD1 (7 bases). The CDR3 covers 16 residues. V was pared by 1 base and J by 4 bases, with 15 bases between. From germline, CDR1 is KGHDR and CDR2 SFDVKD. The CDR3 nucleotides are TGTGCCACCAGTGATTTCGCAGGGGGGACCGGAGAGACCCAGTACTTC. It codes for CATSDFAGGTGETQYF.

The chain carries TRBV24-1 and TRBJ1-5; D remains ambiguous. The V gene's germline CDR1 is KGHDR and CDR2 SFDVKD. There are 16 residues in the CDR3. Trimming pared 1 base from V and 3 bases from J, leaving 12 bases between. The CDR3 DNA reads TGTGCCACCAGTGATTTTGACACCCCGGCCAATCAGCCCCAGCATTTT. Translating it yields CATSDFDTPANQPQHF.

The chain combines TRBV10-3 with TRBJ2-3; a weak D match, TRBD1 (5 bases). The V end was cut by 7 bases, the J end by 2 bases, with 10 bases between. Germline CDR1 ENHRY, CDR2 SYGVKD. This CDR3 region has 13 residues. CDR3 DNA sequence: TGTGCCATCAAAGGGGTAATCACAGATACGCAGTATTTT. This codes for CAIKGVITDTQYF.

The chain joins TRBV30 to TRBJ2-3; a possible D gene is TRBD1 (5 bases). V lost 1 base to trimming and J lost 2 bases, with 13 bases between them. The CDR3 is 15 residues long. CDR1 is GTSNPN, CDR2 SVGIG, per germline (reference sequence). The CDR3: CAWSALGLNTDTQYF. The DNA for the CDR3 is TGTGCCTGGAGTGCTTTGGGGCTCAACACAGATACGCAGTATTTT.

The genes are TRBV18 and TRBJ1-2, with TRBD1 matching 9 bases. Trimming removed 2 bases from V and 10 bases from J; junction bases left unmatched: 2. The V gene's germline CDR1 is KGHSH and CDR2 LQKENI. The CDR3 consists of 12 residues. CDR3 region: CASSPGQGIYTF. For the CDR3, the DNA is TGTGCCAGCTCACCAGGACAGGGGATCTACACCTTC.

This clonotype was seen a few times. V usage is TRBV21-1 and J usage is TRBJ1-5; the tabulated D call, TRBD1, remains unverified against the DNA. TRBV21-1 constitutes a pseudogene. The CDR3 length is 14 residues. CDR3 loop: CAGQESNANQPQHF. Here the CDR3 DNA reads TGTGCCGGACAGGAATCTAACGCCAATCAGCCCCAGCATTTT.

V and J are TRBV20-1 and TRBJ1-1; D is possibly TRBD1 (5 bases). The germline V gene encodes CDR1 DFQATT and CDR2 SNEGSKA (reference sequence). This CDR3 spans 15 amino acids. Between the trimmed V and J ends, which lost 0 bases and 5 bases, there was a span of 16 bases. CDR3 DNA: TGCAGTGCTAGAGATCTGGGGACCGGGAGGACTGAAGCTTTCTTT. Residues: CSARDLGTGRTEAFF.

This sequence joins TRBV7-9 and TRBJ2-3; the match to TRBD2 covers 11 bases. V gave up 4 bases and J gave up 4 bases; unmatched junction bases: 10. Germline assignment: CDR1 SEHNR and CDR2 FQNEAQ (reference sequence). The CDR3 consists of 17 residues. The CDR3 spells CASSSRPGLAGPDTQYF. The CDR3 coding sequence is TGTGCCAGCAGCTCCCGTCCTGGACTAGCGGGCCCAGATACGCAGTATTTT. Combining the CDR3 with reference TRBV7-9 and TRBJ2-3 gives the whole variable domain DTGVSQNPRHKITKRGQNVTFRCDPISEHNRLYWYRQTLGQGPEFLTYFQNEAQLEKSRLLSDRFSAERPKGSFSTLEIQRTEQGDSAMYLCASSSRPGLAGPDTQYFGPGTRLTVL.

The V gene is TRBV5-4, the J gene TRBJ2-5; D not resolved. CDR1 SGHNT and CDR2 YYREEE come from the germline V gene (reference sequence). The V end lost 0 bases, the J end lost 2 bases, and 11 bases lay between the germline ends. The CDR3 covers 15 residues. The CDR3 DNA reads TGTGCCAGCAGCTTGGCCGTGGCAGCACAAGAGACCCAGTACTTC. As protein: CASSLAVAAQETQYF. Combining the CDR3 with reference TRBV5-4 and TRBJ2-5 gives the whole variable domain ETGVTQSPTHLIKTRGQQVTLRCSSQSGHNTVSWYQQALGQGPQFIFQYYREEENGRGNFPPRFSGLQFPNYSSELNVNALELDDSALYLCASSLAVAAQETQYFGPGTRLLVL.

The chain uses TRBV20-1 and TRBJ1-3; 8 bases agree with TRBD1. Trimming cost V 2 bases and J 0 bases; bases outside gene matches: 6. The CDR3 length is 16 residues. Per the germline V gene, CDR1 is DFQATT and CDR2 is SNEGSKA (reference sequence). The CDR3 sequence: CSARKGQGISGNTIYF. The CDR3 DNA sequence: TGCAGTGCTAGAAAAGGACAGGGAATCTCTGGAAACACCATATATTTT.

The chain carries TRBV10-1 and TRBJ1-6; D unresolved. V was cut by 4 bases and J by 8 bases, with 6 bases left in between. This CDR3 has 12 residues. Looked up from germline, CDR1 is WNHNN and CDR2 is SYGVQD (reference sequence). The DNA of the CDR3 is TGCGCCAGCAGTGTCGGGGATTCACCCCTCCACTTT. Translating it yields CASSVGDSPLHF.

V gene TRBV7-9 combines with J gene TRBJ1-2; D remains ambiguous. The CDR3 runs to 13 residues. V lost 2 bases and J 4 bases, leaving 8 bases between the germline ends. Germline-derived CDR1 and CDR2 are SEHNR and FQNEAQ (reference sequence). The CDR3 is CASSLSFSYGYTF. CDR3 bases: TGTGCCAGCAGCTTAAGCTTCTCCTATGGCTACACCTTC.

This clonotype showed up just a few times. This chain connects TRBV12-3 or TRBV12-4 to TRBJ2-1; no clear D. The V end lost 3 bases, the J end lost 8 bases, and 5 bases lay between the germline ends. The CDR3 extends over 11 amino acids. The CDR3 DNA follows: TGTGCCAGCAGTTTTCTAGATGAGCAGTTCTTC. Amino acid sequence: CASSFLDEQFF.

The chain has TRBV28 and TRBJ1-6; D uncertain. This CDR3 region has 16 residues. From germline, CDR1 is MDHEN and CDR2 SYDVKM. V was clipped by 4 bases and J by 10 bases, with 20 bases between them. This CDR3 is CASSSLRRHLLSPLHF. The CDR3 coding sequence is TGTGCCAGCAGTTCACTGCGCCGCCATCTTCTCTCACCCCTCCACTTT.

The chain has TRBV6-5 and TRBJ1-2; D gene unclear. Germline values: CDR1 MNHEY, CDR2 SVGAGI. V lost 0 bases to trimming and J lost 4 bases, with 12 bases between them. This CDR3 comprises 15 residues. CDR3 coding DNA: TGTGCCAGCAGTTACTCTTATTTCGAGGGCTATGGCTACACCTTC. Protein: CASSYSYFEGYGYTF.

This chain joins TRBV5-1 and TRBJ1-2; TRBD1 matches at 8 bases. CDR1 is SGHRS, CDR2 YFSETQ, per germline. V dropped 1 base and J dropped 4; count of bases not matched to a gene: 6. The CDR3 runs to 15 residues. The CDR3 is CASSLRGQGTYGYTF. CDR3 coding DNA: TGCGCCAGCAGCTTGCGAGGACAGGGTACCTATGGCTACACCTTC.

This clonotype was counted a few times. This chain uses TRBV11-2 with TRBJ1-5; D remains ambiguous. The CDR3 covers 13 residues. The germline gives CDR1 SGHAT, CDR2 FQNNGV. V lost 1 base to trimming and J lost 3 bases, with 4 bases between them. CDR3: CASSLGVNQPQHF. CDR3 DNA sequence: TGTGCCAGCAGCTTAGGGGTCAATCAGCCCCAGCATTTT.